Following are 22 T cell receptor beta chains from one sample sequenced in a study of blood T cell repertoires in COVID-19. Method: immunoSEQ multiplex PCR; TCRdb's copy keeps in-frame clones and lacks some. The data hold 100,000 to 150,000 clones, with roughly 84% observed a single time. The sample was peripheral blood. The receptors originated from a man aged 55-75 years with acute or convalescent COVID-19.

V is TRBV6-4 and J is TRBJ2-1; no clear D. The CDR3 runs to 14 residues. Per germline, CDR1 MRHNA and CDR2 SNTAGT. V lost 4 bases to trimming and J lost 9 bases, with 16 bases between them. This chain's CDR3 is CASSVAQTVGEQFF. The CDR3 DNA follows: TGTGCCAGCAGTGTAGCCCAGACGGTGGGTGAGCAGTTCTTC.

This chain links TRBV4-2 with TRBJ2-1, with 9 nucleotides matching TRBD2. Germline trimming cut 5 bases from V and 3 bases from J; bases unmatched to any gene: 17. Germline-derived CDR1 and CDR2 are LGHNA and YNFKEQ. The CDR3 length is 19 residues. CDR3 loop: CASSSQWAGGRRDYNEQFF. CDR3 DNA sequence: TGTGCCAGCAGCTCCCAGTGGGCGGGGGGGAGGCGGGACTACAATGAGCAGTTCTTC.

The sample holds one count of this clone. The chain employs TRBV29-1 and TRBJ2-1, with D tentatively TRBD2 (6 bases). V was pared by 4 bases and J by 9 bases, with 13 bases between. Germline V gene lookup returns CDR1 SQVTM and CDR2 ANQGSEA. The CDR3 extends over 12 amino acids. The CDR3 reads CSVAEGPSEQFF. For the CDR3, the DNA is TGCAGCGTTGCGGAGGGGCCTTCTGAGCAGTTCTTC.

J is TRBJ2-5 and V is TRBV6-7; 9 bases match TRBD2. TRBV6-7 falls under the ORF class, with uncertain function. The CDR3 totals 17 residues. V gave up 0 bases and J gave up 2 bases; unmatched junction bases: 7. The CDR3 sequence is CASSYSAGGDHQETQYF. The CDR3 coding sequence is TGTGCCAGCAGTTACTCTGCGGGGGGGGATCATCAAGAGACCCAGTACTTC.

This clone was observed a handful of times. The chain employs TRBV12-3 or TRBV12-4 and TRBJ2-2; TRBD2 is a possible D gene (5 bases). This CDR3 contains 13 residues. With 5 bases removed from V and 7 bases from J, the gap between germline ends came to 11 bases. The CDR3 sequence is CASSPPRVGELFF. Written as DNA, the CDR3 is TGTGCCAGCAGTCCACCGAGGGTCGGGGAGCTGTTTTTT.

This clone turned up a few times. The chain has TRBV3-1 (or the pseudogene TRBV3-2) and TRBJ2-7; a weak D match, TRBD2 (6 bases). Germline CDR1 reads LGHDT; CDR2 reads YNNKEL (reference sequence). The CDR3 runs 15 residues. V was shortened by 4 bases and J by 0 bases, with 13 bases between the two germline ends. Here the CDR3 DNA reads TGTGCCAGCAGCCTCACCCGTAGCGGCTCCTACGAGCAGTACTTC. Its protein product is CASSLTRSGSYEQYF.

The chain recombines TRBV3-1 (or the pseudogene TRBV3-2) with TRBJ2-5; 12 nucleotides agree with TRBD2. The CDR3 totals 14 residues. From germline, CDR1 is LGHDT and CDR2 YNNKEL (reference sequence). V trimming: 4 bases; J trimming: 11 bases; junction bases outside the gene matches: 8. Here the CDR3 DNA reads TGTGCCAGCAGCCCGACTAGCGGGGGAATCTTGCAGTACTTC. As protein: CASSPTSGGILQYF.

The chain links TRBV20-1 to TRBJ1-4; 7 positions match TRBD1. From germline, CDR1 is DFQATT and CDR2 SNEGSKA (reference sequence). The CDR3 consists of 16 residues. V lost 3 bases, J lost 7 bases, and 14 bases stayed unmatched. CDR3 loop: CSASTHTGTDLEKLFF. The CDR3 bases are TGCAGTGCTAGTACCCATACCGGGACAGACCTTGAAAAACTGTTTTTT.

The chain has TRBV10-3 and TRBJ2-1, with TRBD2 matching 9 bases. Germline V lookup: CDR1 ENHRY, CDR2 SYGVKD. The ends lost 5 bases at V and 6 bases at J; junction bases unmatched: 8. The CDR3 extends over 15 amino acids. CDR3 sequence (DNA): TGTGCCATCAGTAGGGCTAGCGGGGCTCTCAATGAGCAGTTCTTC. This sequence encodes CAISRASGALNEQFF.

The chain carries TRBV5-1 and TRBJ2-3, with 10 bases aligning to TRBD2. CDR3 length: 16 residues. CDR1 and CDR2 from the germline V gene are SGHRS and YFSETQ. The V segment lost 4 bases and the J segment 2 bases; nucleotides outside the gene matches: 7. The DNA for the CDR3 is TGCGCCAGCAGCCCTCGGACTAGCGGAATCACAGATACGCAGTATTTT. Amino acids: CASSPRTSGITDTQYF.

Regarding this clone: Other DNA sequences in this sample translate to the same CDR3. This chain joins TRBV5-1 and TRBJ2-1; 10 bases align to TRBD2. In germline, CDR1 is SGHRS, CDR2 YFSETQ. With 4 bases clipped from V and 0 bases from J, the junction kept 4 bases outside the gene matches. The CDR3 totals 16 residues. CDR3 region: CASSPGLAASYNEQFF. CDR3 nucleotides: TGCGCCAGCAGCCCCGGACTAGCGGCCTCCTACAATGAGCAGTTCTTC.

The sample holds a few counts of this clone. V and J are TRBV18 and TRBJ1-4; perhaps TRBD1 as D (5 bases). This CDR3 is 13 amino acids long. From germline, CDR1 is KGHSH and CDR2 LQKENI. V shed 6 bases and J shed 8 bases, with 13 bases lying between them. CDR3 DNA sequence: TGTGCCAGCTCGCCAAGGGGAAACGAAAAACTGTTTTTT. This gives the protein CASSPRGNEKLFF.

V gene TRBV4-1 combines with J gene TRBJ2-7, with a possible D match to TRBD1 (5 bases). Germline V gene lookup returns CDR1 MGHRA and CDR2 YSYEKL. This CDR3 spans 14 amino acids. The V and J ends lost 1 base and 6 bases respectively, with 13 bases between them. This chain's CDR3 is CASSQGSQVPEQYF. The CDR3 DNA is TGCGCCAGCAGCCAAGGGTCACAGGTTCCCGAGCAGTACTTC.

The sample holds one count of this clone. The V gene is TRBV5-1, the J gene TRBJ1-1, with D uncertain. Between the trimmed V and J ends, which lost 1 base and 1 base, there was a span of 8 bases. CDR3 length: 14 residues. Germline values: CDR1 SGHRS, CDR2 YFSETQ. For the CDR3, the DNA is TGCGCCAGCAGCTTGTTGGGCAGGAACACTGAAGCTTTCTTT. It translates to CASSLLGRNTEAFF.

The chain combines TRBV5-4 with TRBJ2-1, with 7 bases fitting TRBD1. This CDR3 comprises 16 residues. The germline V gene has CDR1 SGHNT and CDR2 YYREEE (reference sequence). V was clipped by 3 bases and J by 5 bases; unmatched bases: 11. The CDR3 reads CASSSLIGQENNEQFF. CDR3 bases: TGTGCCAGCAGCTCTCTAATAGGACAGGAAAACAATGAGCAGTTCTTC.

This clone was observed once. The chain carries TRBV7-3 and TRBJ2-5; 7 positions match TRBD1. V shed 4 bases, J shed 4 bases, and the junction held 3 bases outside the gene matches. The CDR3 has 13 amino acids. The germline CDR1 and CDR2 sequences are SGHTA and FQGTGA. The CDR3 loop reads CASSSRTGETQYF. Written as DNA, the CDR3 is TGTGCCAGCAGCTCTCGGACAGGAGAGACCCAGTACTTC.

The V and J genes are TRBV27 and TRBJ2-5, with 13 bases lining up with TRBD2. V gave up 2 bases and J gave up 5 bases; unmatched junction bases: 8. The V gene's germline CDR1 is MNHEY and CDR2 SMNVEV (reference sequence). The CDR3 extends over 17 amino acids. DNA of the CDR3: TGTGCCAGCAGTTTACTCGGACTAGCGGGAGATAGGGAGACCCAGTACTTC. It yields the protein CASSLLGLAGDRETQYF.

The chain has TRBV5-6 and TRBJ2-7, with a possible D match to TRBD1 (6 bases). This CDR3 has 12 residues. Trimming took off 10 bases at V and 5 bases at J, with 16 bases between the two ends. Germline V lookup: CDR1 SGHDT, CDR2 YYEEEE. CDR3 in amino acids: CASSGTRDEQYF. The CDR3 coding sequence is TGTGCCTCTTCCGGGACAAGGGACGAGCAGTACTTC.

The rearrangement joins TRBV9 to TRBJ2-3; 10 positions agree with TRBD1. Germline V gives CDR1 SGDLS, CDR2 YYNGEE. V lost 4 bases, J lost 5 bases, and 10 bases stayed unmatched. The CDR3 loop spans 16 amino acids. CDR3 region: CASSKMTGGMLDTQYF. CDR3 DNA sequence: TGTGCCAGCAGCAAGATGACAGGGGGCATGTTAGATACGCAGTATTTT.

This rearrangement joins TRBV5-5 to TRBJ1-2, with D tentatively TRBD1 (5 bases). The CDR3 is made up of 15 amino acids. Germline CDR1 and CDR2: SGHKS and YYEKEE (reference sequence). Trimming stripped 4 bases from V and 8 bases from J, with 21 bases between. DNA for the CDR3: TGTGCCAGCAGCCCCTCTTTGACAGACCGATGGGGCTACACCTTC. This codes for CASSPSLTDRWGYTF.

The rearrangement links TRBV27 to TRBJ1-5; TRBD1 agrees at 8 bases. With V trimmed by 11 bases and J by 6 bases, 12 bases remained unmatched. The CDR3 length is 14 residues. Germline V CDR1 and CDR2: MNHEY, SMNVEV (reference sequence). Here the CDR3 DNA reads TGTGCCTCCAGACCCCAGGGGGCAGGTCAGCCCCAGCATTTT. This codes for CASRPQGAGQPQHF.

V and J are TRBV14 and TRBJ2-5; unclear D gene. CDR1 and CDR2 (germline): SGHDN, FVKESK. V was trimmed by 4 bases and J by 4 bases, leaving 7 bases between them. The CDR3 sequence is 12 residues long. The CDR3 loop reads CASSPSSETQYF. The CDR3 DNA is TGTGCCAGCAGCCCCTCCTCAGAGACCCAGTACTTC.